Presented here are 32 T cell receptor beta chains from one specimen sequenced in a study of CD8 T cells in ankylosing spondylitis. No antigen is known for these receptors. Points from the study as a whole: Apparently characteristic of ankylosing spondylitis blood was a TCR beta motif (about eight highly homologous variants).

TCRdb ran MiXCR on the 5' RACE reads and lists one entry per CDR3 protein. The table includes some 700,000 distinct CDR3 sequences, 15% to 20% detected once. Sequenced: blood, either unsorted or a sorted T cell fraction (not recorded which). These receptors all stem from a male donor with ankylosing spondylitis.

This chain links TRBV7-3 with TRBJ2-7, with a tentative D call TRBD1 (5 bases). The CDR3 loop spans 14 amino acids. Germline lookup yields CDR1 SGHTA and CDR2 FQGTGA. V was clipped by 0 bases and J by 7 bases, with 13 bases between them. CDR3 DNA: TGTGCCAGCAGCTTAACGTATGGGGCCGGGGAGCAGTACTTC. It is translated as CASSLTYGAGEQYF.

This clonotype was detected a few times. This rearrangement joins TRBV27 to TRBJ2-1; D is unresolved. The CDR3 totals 14 residues. Between the trimmed V and J ends, which lost 3 bases and 0 bases, there was a span of 6 bases. The germline V gene has CDR1 MNHEY and CDR2 SMNVEV (reference sequence). This CDR3 is CASSFATSYNEQFF. CDR3 DNA: TGTGCCAGCAGTTTTGCCACCTCCTACAATGAGCAGTTCTTC.

This clonotype was detected ten times or more. The genes are TRBV6-1 and TRBJ2-7; 8 nucleotides match TRBD1. Per the germline V gene, CDR1 is MNHNS and CDR2 is SASEGT. V trimming: 6 bases; J trimming: 2 bases; junction bases outside the gene matches: 3. CDR3 size: 13 residues. CDR3 sequence (DNA): TGTGCCAGCAGACGGACAGGGACCTACGAGCAGTACTTC. This sequence encodes CASRRTGTYEQYF.

This clonotype came up many times. This rearrangement joins TRBV7-9 to TRBJ2-3; the D gene is possibly TRBD2 (5 bases). This CDR3 has 12 amino acids. Germline CDR1 and CDR2: SEHNR and FQNEAQ (reference sequence). Trimming took 5 bases from V and 4 from J, leaving 7 bases between them. The CDR3 here is CASSPAADTQYF. The CDR3 coding sequence is TGTGCCAGCAGCCCAGCGGCAGATACGCAGTATTTT.

The table lists this clonotype with many counts. The CDR3 nucleotides are TGCGCCAGCACGAGGGGAGATACGCAGTATTTT. Amino acid sequence: CASTRGDTQYF. V gene TRBV5-1 combines with J gene TRBJ2-3; D may match TRBD1 or TRBD2 (5 bases each). From germline, CDR1 is SGHRS and CDR2 YFSETQ. The CDR3 has 11 amino acids. V lost 6 bases, J lost 5 bases, and 7 bases lay in between.

This clonotype was recorded at least ten times. V is TRBV19 and J is TRBJ2-7; 8 nucleotides agree with TRBD2. The CDR3 loop spans 14 amino acids. Germline V lookup: CDR1 LNHDA, CDR2 SQIVND (reference sequence). V lost 4 bases and J lost 2; bases outside the gene matches: 4. DNA for the CDR3: TGTGCCAGTAGTACAACTAGCGGCGCCTACGAGCAGTACTTC. It codes for CASSTTSGAYEQYF.

This clonotype was picked up a small number of times. This chain links TRBV2 with TRBJ2-1; the match to TRBD1 covers 9 bases. This CDR3 spans 13 amino acids. CDR1 and CDR2 (germline): SNHLY, FYNNEI. Trimming at V came to 4 bases and at J to 10 bases, leaving 5 bases not matched to a gene. CDR3 DNA sequence: TGTGCCAGCAGTGGGGGACAGGGTGGGGAGCAGTTCTTC. It encodes CASSGGQGGEQFF.

This clonotype was seen a few times. The V call is TRBV5-5, the J call TRBJ2-3, with TRBD2 matching 14 bases. V was pared by 2 bases and J by 2 bases, with 4 bases of the junction left unmatched. Germline CDR1 and CDR2: SGHKS and YYEKEE (reference sequence). The CDR3 is 17 amino acids. CDR3 region: CASSFVGLAGVTDTQYF. The CDR3 DNA follows: TGTGCCAGCAGCTTTGTGGGACTAGCGGGAGTCACAGATACGCAGTATTTT.

This clonotype was seen only a few times. The CDR3 DNA reads TGCAGCGTTGGGGATCGGGGGCGGAACACTGAAGCTTTCTTT. It is translated as CSVGDRGRNTEAFF. The chain has TRBV29-1 and TRBJ1-1, with D perhaps matching TRBD1 (6 bases). This CDR3 contains 14 residues. Deletions cut 4 bases from V and 1 base from J, with 13 bases between. Germline CDR1 SQVTM, CDR2 ANQGSEA.

The gene calls are TRBV9 and TRBJ2-3; 7 nucleotides line up with TRBD1. The CDR3 spans 13 residues. The V gene's germline CDR1 is SGDLS and CDR2 YYNGEE. The V and J ends lost 3 bases and 4 bases, in that order; junction bases with no gene match: 2. CDR3 in amino acids: CASSGQGPDTQYF. The CDR3 nucleotides are TGTGCCAGCAGCGGACAGGGCCCAGATACGCAGTATTTT. The full variable domain, with the rest looked up from reference TRBV9 and TRBJ2-3, is DSGVTQTPKHLITATGQRVTLRCSPRSGDLSVYWYQQSLDQGLQFLIQYYNGEERAKGNILERFSAQQFPDLHSELNLSSLELGDSALYFCASSGQGPDTQYFGPGTRLTVL.

V and J are TRBV9 and TRBJ2-5; no reliable D call. The germline gives CDR1 SGDLS, CDR2 YYNGEE. The CDR3 runs 13 residues. Trimming left V 3 bases short and J 5 bases short, with 11 bases between. In nucleotides, the CDR3 is TGTGCCAGCAGCGAGACCCCTTGGGAGACCCAGTACTTC. This gives the protein CASSETPWETQYF.

The table lists this clonotype with a few counts. The chain uses TRBV5-1 and TRBJ2-5; weak D call: TRBD1 (6 bases). Germline CDR1 and CDR2: SGHRS and YFSETQ. The CDR3 is 14 residues long. V was shortened by 2 bases and J by 0 bases, with 8 bases between the two germline ends. In DNA, the CDR3 is TGCGCCAGCAGCTTAGGACAGCACCAAGAGACCCAGTACTTC. Translated, it gives CASSLGQHQETQYF.

This clonotype was counted many times. This chain connects TRBV7-2 to TRBJ1-1, with D unresolved. CDR3 length: 15 amino acids. Trimming removed 1 base at V and 1 base at J, with 10 bases between. Looked up from germline, CDR1 is SGHTA and CDR2 is FQGNSA. This chain's CDR3 is CASSLDGSWNTEAFF. The CDR3 nucleotides read TGTGCCAGCAGCTTAGATGGCAGTTGGAACACTGAAGCTTTCTTT.

The chain combines TRBV2 with TRBJ2-7, with D unclear. Germline CDR1 is SNHLY and CDR2 is FYNNEI. With 7 bases removed from V and 3 bases from J, the gap between germline ends came to 7 bases. CDR3 size: 11 residues. CDR3 region: CASTLGYEQYF. DNA of the CDR3: TGTGCCAGCACCCTTGGCTACGAGCAGTACTTC.

This clonotype was recorded a few times. The V call is TRBV6-1, the J call TRBJ2-7; 10 nucleotides agree with TRBD2. CDR3 length equals 15 residues. Germline V gives CDR1 MNHNS, CDR2 SASEGT. V shed 3 bases, J shed 4 bases, and the junction held 6 bases outside the gene matches. In nucleotides, the CDR3 is TGTGCCAGCAGTGATGGGACTAGCGTCTTTTACGAGCAGTACTTC. Translating gives CASSDGTSVFYEQYF.

The chain joins TRBV11-2 to TRBJ2-1; 11 nucleotides align to TRBD2. This CDR3 has 15 residues. V gave up 5 bases and J gave up 6 bases; unmatched junction bases: 6. Germline CDR1 SGHAT, CDR2 FQNNGV. The CDR3, as DNA: TGTGCCAGCAGCCCCCAACTAGCGGGAGCCAATGAGCAGTTCTTC. It encodes CASSPQLAGANEQFF. The whole variable domain, filled in from reference TRBV11-2 and TRBJ2-1, reads EAGVAQSPRYKIIEKRQSVAFWCNPISGHATLYWYQQILGQGPKLLIQFQNNGVVDDSQLPKDRFSAERLKGVDSTLKIQPAKLEDSAVYLCASSPQLAGANEQFFGPGTRLTVL.

In this sample, this clonotype turned up many times. The chain is built from TRBV24-1 and TRBJ2-1; 7 nucleotides align to TRBD1. Germline V lookup: CDR1 KGHDR, CDR2 SFDVKD. The V gene end was trimmed by 4 bases and the J gene end by 2 bases; junction bases not matched to a gene: 4. The CDR3 length is 15 residues. The CDR3 coding sequence is TGTGCCACCAGTGAGGGGACAGCTCCCTACAATGAGCAGTTCTTC. Its translation: CATSEGTAPYNEQFF.

This clonotype was seen a few times. This chain links TRBV6-1 with TRBJ1-2; D is undetermined. The CDR3 is made up of 13 amino acids. V shed 5 bases and J shed 7 bases, with 14 bases lying between them. The germline V gene encodes CDR1 MNHNS and CDR2 SASEGT. The CDR3 sequence: CASSTLGSLGYTF. CDR3 DNA: TGTGCCAGCAGTACACTTGGGAGCCTTGGCTACACCTTC.

This clonotype was recorded at least ten times. The genes are TRBV12-3 or TRBV12-4 and TRBJ2-1; D is uncertain. The CDR3 contains 10 residues. V was cut by 5 bases and J by 7 bases, with 3 bases left in between. The CDR3 loop is CASSQNEQFF. The CDR3 coding sequence is TGTGCCAGCAGTCAGAATGAGCAGTTCTTC.

The chain couples TRBV15 to TRBJ1-2; D not certain. Trimming removed 0 bases from V and 4 bases from J, with 6 bases in between. There are 13 residues in the CDR3. The germline CDR1 and CDR2 sequences are LNHNV and YYDKDF (reference sequence). CDR3 sequence (DNA): TGTGCCACCAGCAGAGACAGCTCCTATGGCTACACCTTC. Translation: CATSRDSSYGYTF.

The chain is built from TRBV5-1 and TRBJ1-1; D may be TRBD1 (6 bases). Germline lookup yields CDR1 SGHRS and CDR2 YFSETQ. The CDR3 loop spans 15 amino acids. Trimming stripped 0 bases from V and 5 bases from J, with 14 bases between. The CDR3 bases are TGCGCCAGCAGCTTGGGTCCAGGGGAAGGGACTGAAGCTTTCTTT. It encodes CASSLGPGEGTEAFF.

V usage is TRBV7-9 and J usage is TRBJ2-5; D is ambiguous. V lost 2 bases and J 2 bases, leaving 9 bases between the germline ends. This CDR3 has 14 amino acids. The V gene's germline CDR1 is SEHNR and CDR2 FQNEAQ (reference sequence). The CDR3 bases are TGTGCCAGCAGCTTATGGCCAGCGCAAGAGACCCAGTACTTC. Protein sequence: CASSLWPAQETQYF.

In its sample, this clonotype was seen many times. Relative to the germline gene, one junction end is altered; a read error may explain this. The chain is built from TRBV5-1 and TRBJ2-1; 8 nucleotides match TRBD2. The V gene's germline CDR1 is SGHRS and CDR2 YFSETQ. This CDR3 spans 15 amino acids. The CDR3 spells CASSLVAGTYNEQFF. The CDR3 bases are TGTGCCAGCAGCTTAGTAGCGGGAACCTACAATGAGCAGTTCTTC.

The rearrangement joins TRBV28 to TRBJ2-1, with 7 nucleotides matching TRBD2. The V gene end was trimmed by 4 bases and the J gene end by 9 bases; junction bases not matched to a gene: 15. Germline V gene sequence: CDR1 MDHEN, CDR2 SYDVKM. CDR3 length: 16 amino acids. CDR3 in amino acids: CASSSSLGREYLEQFF. CDR3 nucleotides: TGTGCCAGCAGTTCCTCCCTAGGGCGGGAGTATCTTGAGCAGTTCTTC. The full variable domain, in which reference TRBV28 and TRBJ2-1 provide the parts outside the CDR3, is DVKVTQSSRYLVKRTGEKVFLECVQDMDHENMFWYRQDPGLGLRLIYFSYDVKMKEKGDIPEGYSVSREKKERFSLILESASTNQTSMYLCASSSSLGREYLEQFFGPGTRLTVL.

The chain recombines TRBV18 with TRBJ2-1; D is unclear. Germline assignment: CDR1 KGHSH and CDR2 LQKENI. The CDR3 has 13 amino acids. V shed 6 bases and J shed 5 bases, with 11 bases lying between them. CDR3 protein: CASSAQSNNEQFF. In DNA form, the CDR3 reads TGTGCCAGCTCGGCACAGAGTAACAATGAGCAGTTCTTC.

The rearrangement joins TRBV7-9 to TRBJ1-1, with a weak D call TRBD1 (5 bases). The germline V and J ends were trimmed by 3 bases and 6 bases, with 8 bases remaining between them. This CDR3 contains 12 residues. Germline V gives CDR1 SEHNR, CDR2 FQNEAQ (reference sequence). The CDR3: CASSLGESEAFF. The CDR3 DNA reads TGTGCCAGCAGCTTGGGGGAGTCTGAAGCTTTCTTT.

In this sample, this clonotype turned up a few times. V and J are TRBV14 and TRBJ1-4; D is ambiguous. The CDR3 loop spans 17 amino acids. The V gene's germline CDR1 is SGHDN and CDR2 FVKESK. V was pared by 1 base and J by 4 bases, with 16 bases between. CDR3 loop: CASSQGPGGGYNEKLFF. CDR3 sequence (DNA): TGTGCCAGCAGCCAAGGTCCAGGCGGTGGATATAATGAAAAACTGTTTTTT. Using reference TRBV14 and TRBJ1-4 for the parts outside the CDR3, the full variable domain is EAGVTQFPSHSVIEKGQTVTLRCDPISGHDNLYWYRRVMGKEIKFLLHFVKESKQDESGMPNNRFLAERTGGTYSTLKVQPAELEDSGVYFCASSQGPGGGYNEKLFFGSGTQLSVL.

This rearrangement joins TRBV4-3 to TRBJ2-6, with TRBD2 as a possible D gene (6 bases). CDR1 LGHNA and CDR2 YSLEER come from the germline V gene. Trimming removed 0 bases from V and 4 bases from J, with 10 bases in between. The CDR3 runs 16 residues. The CDR3: CASSQERGTGANVLTF. The CDR3 DNA reads as TGCGCCAGCAGCCAAGAGCGGGGAACAGGGGCCAACGTCCTGACTTTC.

The genes are TRBV5-1 and TRBJ2-7; D is perhaps TRBD2 (7 bases). Looked up from germline, CDR1 is SGHRS and CDR2 is YFSETQ. There are 13 residues in the CDR3. V was shortened by 3 bases and J by 5 bases, with 12 bases between the two germline ends. The CDR3 coding sequence is TGCGCCAGCAGCTGGGGGGGCGGGGACGAGCAGTACTTC. Translation: CASSWGGGDEQYF. Variable domain in full (rest from reference TRBV5-1 and TRBJ2-7): KAGVTQTPRYLIKTRGQQVTLSCSPISGHRSVSWYQQTPGQGLQFLFEYFSETQRNKGNFPGRFSGRQFSNSRSEMNVSTLELGDSALYLCASSWGGGDEQYFGPGTRLTVT.

The rearrangement joins TRBV12-3 or TRBV12-4 to TRBJ2-7; TRBD1 aligns across 7 bases. The V segment lost 6 bases and the J segment 4 bases; nucleotides outside the gene matches: 15. The CDR3 loop spans 16 amino acids. CDR3 in amino acids: CASSATGQVGFYEQYF. The CDR3 DNA is TGTGCCAGCAGCGCCACCGGACAGGTGGGATTTTACGAGCAGTACTTC.

The gene calls are TRBV4-2 and TRBJ2-2; 8 nucleotides line up with TRBD1. The trim removed 5 bases at V and 0 bases at J, leaving 2 bases unmatched. Germline V lookup: CDR1 LGHNA, CDR2 YNFKEQ. The CDR3 totals 15 residues. In DNA form, the CDR3 reads TGTGCCAGCAGCGGGACAGGCACGAACACCGGGGAGCTGTTTTTT. This translates into CASSGTGTNTGELFF.

In its sample, this clonotype was seen a few times. The chain employs TRBV6-1 and TRBJ2-7, with 12 bases that match TRBD2. Germline V gene sequence: CDR1 MNHNS, CDR2 SASEGT. After removal of 6 bases from V and 0 bases from J, the junction contained 3 bases not matched to a gene. CDR3 length: 15 amino acids. CDR3 residues: CASRTSGGRSYEQYF. In nucleotides, the CDR3 is TGTGCCAGCAGGACTAGCGGGGGCCGCTCCTACGAGCAGTACTTC.